Below are 31 T cell receptor beta chains sequenced from a single sample in a study of regulatory T cells in long-lasting Graves disease. Regarding time point: newly diagnosed GD, antithyroid drugs for less than 3 months. RNA extracted from PBMCs served as the sequencing template. For TCR beta, libraries came from iRepertoire HTBI primers and Arm-PCR of CDR3 regions. TCRdb called the multiplex PCR reads again in MiXCR, with one record for every CDR3 protein. The sample holds 530,000 or so distinct CDR3 sequences; around 15% are singletons and the top ten take around 11%. These data were also reused for a study on T cells in Graves' hyperthyroidism and ophthalmopathy.

Material: peripheral blood mononuclear cells (PBMCs), obtained at new diagnosis, from a patient treated with antithyroid drugs. The receptor set was obtained from a man aged 18 to 30 with Graves disease.

This clonotype was observed many times. The chain links TRBV20-1 to TRBJ1-1, with 8 bases aligning to TRBD1. There are 14 residues in the CDR3. Looked up from germline, CDR1 is DFQATT and CDR2 is SNEGSKA (reference sequence). The junction had 9 bases not matched to a gene; V was cut back by 4 bases and J by 5 bases. In DNA, the CDR3 is TGCAGTGCTAACCGCAGGGGGCAAGGAACTGAAGCTTTCTTT. Residues: CSANRRGQGTEAFF.

This chain connects TRBV5-5 to TRBJ2-3, with 10 bases fitting TRBD2. The J segment lost 2 bases and the V segment lost 4 bases, leaving 10 bases of the junction unmatched. The CDR3 extends over 17 amino acids. The V gene's germline CDR1 is SGHKS and CDR2 YYEKEE (reference sequence). The CDR3 DNA follows: TGTGCCAGCAGCAGATGGATAGCGGGAGGAGACACAGATACGCAGTATTTT. It is translated as CASSRWIAGGDTDTQYF.

This clonotype was detected many times. V gene TRBV28 combines with J gene TRBJ2-7; D might be TRBD1 or TRBD2, each matching 7 bases. This CDR3 is 16 amino acids long. The V end lost 6 bases, the J end lost 4 bases, and 22 bases lay between the germline ends. From germline, CDR1 is MDHEN and CDR2 SYDVKM. The CDR3 DNA reads as TGTGCCAGCAGCCCAGGGGGGGCTGCCCGACTATACGAGCAGTACTTC. Translating gives CASSPGGAARLYEQYF.

This clonotype was observed many times. The chain employs TRBV12-3 or TRBV12-4 and TRBJ2-5, with 8 bases lining up with TRBD2. J gave up 3 bases and V 8 bases, and 8 bases lay outside the gene matches. This CDR3 has 14 amino acids. The CDR3, as DNA: TGTGCCAGCGCGATGAGCGGGAGAAAAGAGACCCAGTACTTC. Its protein is CASAMSGRKETQYF.

This clonotype was counted many times. The chain couples TRBV11-2 to TRBJ2-7; the D call may be TRBD1 or TRBD2 (5 bases each). V shed 5 bases and J shed 5 bases, with 13 bases lying between them. The CDR3 has 13 residues. Germline V gene lookup returns CDR1 SGHAT and CDR2 FQNNGV. The CDR3 nucleotides read TGTGCCAGCAGCAGTTCTGGGGACCACGAGCAGTACTTC. Amino acid sequence: CASSSSGDHEQYF. Together with reference TRBV11-2 and TRBJ2-7, the CDR3 gives the full variable domain: EAGVAQSPRYKIIEKRQSVAFWCNPISGHATLYWYQQILGQGPKLLIQFQNNGVVDDSQLPKDRFSAERLKGVDSTLKIQPAKLEDSAVYLCASSSSGDHEQYFGPGTRLTVT.

The V and J genes are TRBV14 and TRBJ1-1, with D uncertain. The CDR3 is made up of 15 amino acids. Trimming pared 1 base from V and 2 bases from J, leaving 11 bases between. Germline CDR1 SGHDN, CDR2 FVKESK. CDR3 nucleotide sequence: TGTGCCAGCAGCCAAGGGACCCACAGAAACACTGAAGCTTTCTTT. This encodes CASSQGTHRNTEAFF.

The CDR3 DNA reads TGCAGTGCTCGGAGCGGGAGTGGTTCCACCGGGGAGCTGTTTTTT. Translated, it gives CSARSGSGSTGELFF. The V call is TRBV20-1, the J call TRBJ2-2, with 8 bases aligning to TRBD2. Per the germline V gene, CDR1 is DFQATT and CDR2 is SNEGSKA (reference sequence). With V trimmed by 5 bases and J by 4 bases, 9 bases remained unmatched. The CDR3 has 15 residues.

This clonotype was seen many times. CDR3 loop: CAFRDTLGTGLYNEQFF. The CDR3 DNA sequence: TGTGCCTTCCGGGATACCTTAGGGACAGGACTCTACAATGAGCAGTTCTTC. The V gene is TRBV30, the J gene TRBJ2-1; 8 bases map to TRBD1. Unmatched junction bases numbered 17, after V lost 7 bases and J lost 3 bases. The CDR3 runs to 17 residues. The germline V gene has CDR1 GTSNPN and CDR2 SVGIG (reference sequence).

This clonotype was picked up a small number of times. The gene calls are TRBV18 and TRBJ2-4; D ambiguous. This CDR3 spans 14 amino acids. V was pared by 3 bases and J by 5 bases, with 11 bases between. CDR1 and CDR2 from the germline V gene are KGHSH and LQKENI. CDR3 DNA: TGTGCCAGCTCACCCTCTGAAGGCGAAAACATTCAGTACTTC. This encodes CASSPSEGENIQYF.

The gene calls are TRBV5-6 and TRBJ1-2, with TRBD1 matching over 7 bases. The CDR3 sequence is 15 residues long. Trimming took 4 bases from V and 8 from J; bases not matched to a gene: 14. Germline lookup yields CDR1 SGHDT and CDR2 YYEEEE. CDR3 region: CASSLGDSSLRGYTF. DNA for the CDR3: TGTGCCAGCAGCCTGGGGGACAGCTCCTTACGGGGCTACACCTTC.

The chain carries TRBV25-1 and TRBJ1-4; TRBD1 matches 8 bases. Germline values: CDR1 MGHDK, CDR2 SYGVNS. The length of the CDR3 is 17 residues. Trimming cost V 3 bases and J 0 bases; bases outside gene matches: 6. The CDR3 here is CASSDGQGLATNEKLFF. As DNA, the CDR3 is TGTGCCAGCAGTGATGGACAGGGATTAGCAACTAATGAAAAACTGTTTTTT.

The gene calls are TRBV5-5 and TRBJ2-2, with D hard to call. This CDR3 contains 15 residues. Germline CDR1 and CDR2: SGHKS and YYEKEE (reference sequence). Trimming shortened V by 3 bases and J by 1 base, and 10 bases separated the two germline ends. As DNA, the CDR3 is TGTGCCAGCAGCTGGTTTGACCTGAACACCGGGGAGCTGTTTTTT. Protein product: CASSWFDLNTGELFF.

There are many counts of this clonotype. The chain couples TRBV12-3 or TRBV12-4 to TRBJ2-1; 13 bases map to TRBD2. The CDR3 is made up of 20 amino acids. V lost 5 bases, J lost 6 bases, and 19 bases stayed unmatched. The DNA of the CDR3 is TGTGCCAGCAGTCGAAAGGGGACTAGCGGGACCATTGCTGTAAGCAATGAGCAGTTCTTC. This codes for CASSRKGTSGTIAVSNEQFF.

At least ten counts were recorded for this clonotype. The chain has TRBV28 and TRBJ2-7, with D uncertain. This CDR3 has 13 residues. The V and J ends lost 3 bases and 7 bases respectively, with 13 bases between them. CDR1 is MDHEN, CDR2 SYDVKM, per germline. CDR3 nucleotides: TGTGCCAGCAGTTTGGTCGTTAATCGGGAGCAGTACTTC. Encoded protein: CASSLVVNREQYF.

This clonotype was detected a few times. The chain joins TRBV5-6 to TRBJ1-6; D is unresolved. The CDR3 length is 14 residues. CDR1 is SGHDT and CDR2 is YYEEEE in the germline V gene. V lost 0 bases to trimming and J lost 5 bases, with 6 bases between them. The CDR3 reads CASSLGRHNSPLHF. For the CDR3, the DNA is TGTGCCAGCAGCTTGGGACGCCATAATTCACCCCTCCACTTT.

The rearrangement links TRBV27 to TRBJ2-5; 9 bases line up with TRBD1. This CDR3 has 16 amino acids. The germline gives CDR1 MNHEY, CDR2 SMNVEV (reference sequence). Trimming cost V 5 bases and J 3 bases; bases outside gene matches: 10. The CDR3 nucleotides are TGTGCCAGCAGTCTTAGTCCCGGGACAGGGAAAGAGACCCAGTACTTC. Translated, it gives CASSLSPGTGKETQYF.

The J gene is TRBJ2-7, the V gene TRBV7-9, with D tentatively TRBD1 (7 bases). Germline V CDR1 and CDR2: SEHNR, FQNEAQ (reference sequence). The CDR3 extends over 14 amino acids. Trimming removed 5 bases from V and 4 bases from J, with 15 bases in between. In DNA, the CDR3 is TGTGCCAGCAGCCCCAACGCAGGGGGGTACGAGCAGTACTTC. Translated, it gives CASSPNAGGYEQYF.

This clonotype was recorded a few times. The chain is built from TRBV28 and TRBJ1-1; 9 nucleotides align to TRBD1. Germline trimming cut 5 bases from V and 0 bases from J; bases unmatched to any gene: 7. The CDR3 has 16 residues. CDR1 and CDR2 from the germline V gene are MDHEN and SYDVKM. The CDR3 loop reads CASSSPGQGMNTEAFF. For the CDR3, the DNA is TGTGCCAGCAGTAGCCCCGGACAGGGGATGAACACTGAAGCTTTCTTT.

The chain has TRBV12-3 or TRBV12-4 and TRBJ2-1; 8 bases agree with TRBD1. V shed 6 bases and J 5 bases; nucleotides not matched to a gene: 18. The CDR3 contains 18 residues. The CDR3 here is CASRPRDRTTVLDNEQFF. The CDR3 DNA reads as TGTGCCAGCAGACCAAGGGACAGGACGACTGTTTTGGACAATGAGCAGTTCTTC.

This clonotype was counted between two and nine times. V and J are TRBV6-2 or TRBV6-3 and TRBJ2-1; D not certain. Germline CDR1 reads MNHEY; CDR2 reads SVGEGT. V lost 5 bases and J lost 7, with 9 bases in between. This CDR3 is built from 12 residues. CDR3 sequence reads: CASSELSNEQFF. In nucleotides, the CDR3 is TGTGCCAGCAGTGAGCTCTCGAATGAGCAGTTCTTC.

This clonotype was recorded many times. The chain recombines TRBV27 with TRBJ2-1; 12 bases fit TRBD2. CDR3 size: 15 residues. V trimming: 4 bases; J trimming: 6 bases; junction bases outside the gene matches: 4. Germline CDR1 is MNHEY and CDR2 is SMNVEV (reference sequence). The CDR3 protein is CASSYSTSGSNEQFF. DNA for the CDR3: TGTGCCAGCAGTTACTCGACTAGCGGGAGCAATGAGCAGTTCTTC.

This clonotype came up many times. This rearrangement joins TRBV5-1 to TRBJ2-3; TRBD1 matches 7 bases. The CDR3 is 15 residues long. CDR1 is SGHRS, CDR2 YFSETQ, per germline. V lost 3 bases to trimming and J lost 6 bases; unmatched junction nucleotides: 10. The CDR3 nucleotides read TGCGCCAGCAGCTCAGACAGGGAGTATGACGATACGCAGTATTTT. Its translation is CASSSDREYDDTQYF.

This rearrangement joins TRBV5-5 to TRBJ2-1; TRBD1 agrees at 8 bases. The CDR3 consists of 14 residues. Germline-derived CDR1 and CDR2 are SGHKS and YYEKEE (reference sequence). J was trimmed by 8 bases and V by 1 base; bases with no gene match: 5. The CDR3 bases are TGTGCCAGCAGCTTGTTCAGGGGGCTGCATGAGCAGTTCTTC. It yields the protein CASSLFRGLHEQFF.

In its sample, this clonotype was seen many times. Here the CDR3 reads CASSFQGARYEQYF. DNA for the CDR3: TGTGCCAGCAGTTTTCAGGGGGCAAGGTACGAGCAGTACTTC. The chain links TRBV12-3 or TRBV12-4 to TRBJ2-7, with 8 bases identical to TRBD1. The length of the CDR3 is 14 residues. Trimming cost V 3 bases and J 4 bases; bases outside gene matches: 5.

This clonotype has a handful of counts. The genes are TRBV9 and TRBJ1-5; D possibly corresponds to TRBD1 (6 bases). CDR3 length equals 15 residues. The germline CDR1 and CDR2 sequences are SGDLS and YYNGEE. Between the trimmed V and J ends, which lost 6 bases and 5 bases, there was a span of 18 bases. The CDR3 bases are TGTGCCAGCATCCTCCGACAGGTCAGGGATCAGCCCCAGCATTTT. Its protein is CASILRQVRDQPQHF.

This clonotype showed up many times. This chain uses TRBV12-3 or TRBV12-4 with TRBJ2-1; D gene ambiguous. The CDR3 totals 15 residues. V was shortened by 1 base and J by 4 bases, with 11 bases between the two germline ends. The CDR3 region has the DNA TGTGCCAGCAGTTTAGGTTACGGTCTTTACAATGAGCAGTTCTTC. Translation: CASSLGYGLYNEQFF.

This clonotype was detected a few times. The chain has TRBV4-1 and TRBJ2-5; possibly TRBD1 or TRBD2 for D (7 bases each). Germline-derived CDR1 and CDR2 are MGHRA and YSYEKL. The CDR3 length is 14 residues. Between the trimmed V and J ends, which lost 6 bases and 4 bases, there was a span of 15 bases. The CDR3 spells CASRNRGGLETQYF. In DNA, the CDR3 is TGCGCCAGCAGAAACAGGGGAGGGTTAGAGACCCAGTACTTC.

Note on this clonotype: One base away lies a much larger clone, so this may be a sequencing read error. This CDR3 reads CTSSLGRYGTDTQYF. CDR3 in DNA: TGCACCAGCAGCTTGGGGAGATACGGCACAGATACGCAGTATTTT. The chain carries TRBV5-1 and TRBJ2-3; weak D call: TRBD2 (5 bases). The CDR3 totals 15 residues. Germline lookup yields CDR1 SGHRS and CDR2 YFSETQ.

This clonotype was recorded many times. The CDR3 DNA sequence: TGCGCCAGCAGCTTGGCCTGGGGGTTGAGGGATACGCAGTATTTT. Translated: CASSLAWGLRDTQYF. V usage is TRBV5-1 and J usage is TRBJ2-3; either TRBD1 or TRBD2 may fit D (5 bases each). The CDR3 runs to 15 residues. Germline lookup yields CDR1 SGHRS and CDR2 YFSETQ. Trimming took off 0 bases at V and 6 bases at J, with 14 bases between the two ends.

This clonotype was recorded many times. This sequence joins TRBV3-1 and TRBJ1-5; D unresolved. This CDR3 has 13 residues. V was shortened by 2 bases and J by 1 base, with 3 bases between the two germline ends. Germline V lookup: CDR1 LGHDT, CDR2 YNNKEL (reference sequence). This CDR3 reads CASSQTSNQPQHF. CDR3 nucleotides: TGTGCCAGCAGCCAAACGAGCAATCAGCCCCAGCATTTT.

This clonotype was detected many times. The chain joins TRBV29-1 to TRBJ2-7; 8 bases are shared with TRBD1. With V trimmed by 5 bases and J by 2 bases, 2 bases remained unmatched. CDR3 length equals 12 residues. Germline V gene sequence: CDR1 SQVTM, CDR2 ANQGSEA. The CDR3 is CSVLDRAYEQYF. CDR3 coding DNA: TGCAGCGTTCTGGACAGGGCCTACGAGCAGTACTTC.